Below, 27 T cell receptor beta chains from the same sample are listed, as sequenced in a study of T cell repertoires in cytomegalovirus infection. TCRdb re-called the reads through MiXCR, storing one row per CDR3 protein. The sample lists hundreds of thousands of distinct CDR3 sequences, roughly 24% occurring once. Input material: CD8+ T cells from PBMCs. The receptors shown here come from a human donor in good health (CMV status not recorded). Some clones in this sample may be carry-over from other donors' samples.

The CDR3 coding sequence is TGCAGTGCTACTCAGAGAAGAGGTTCACCCCTCCACTTT. Translating gives CSATQRRGSPLHF. This rearrangement joins TRBV20-1 to TRBJ1-6; D ambiguous. The CDR3 is 13 amino acids. Germline V gene data show CDR1 as DFQATT and CDR2 as SNEGSKA (reference sequence). V shed 4 bases and J shed 9 bases, with 13 bases lying between them.

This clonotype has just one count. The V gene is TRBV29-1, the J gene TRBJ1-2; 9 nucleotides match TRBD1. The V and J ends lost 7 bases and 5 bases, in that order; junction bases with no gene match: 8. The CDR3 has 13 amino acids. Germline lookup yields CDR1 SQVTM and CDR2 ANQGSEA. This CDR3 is CSAGRTGVYGYTF. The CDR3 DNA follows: TGCAGCGCCGGCAGGACAGGGGTGTATGGCTACACCTTC.

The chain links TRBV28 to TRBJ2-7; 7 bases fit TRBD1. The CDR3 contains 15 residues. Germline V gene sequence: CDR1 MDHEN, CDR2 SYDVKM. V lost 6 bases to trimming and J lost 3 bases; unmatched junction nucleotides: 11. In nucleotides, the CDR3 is TGTGCCAGCAGGCACCGGACAGGAATGGGCTACGAGCAGTACGTC. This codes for CASRHRTGMGYEQYV.

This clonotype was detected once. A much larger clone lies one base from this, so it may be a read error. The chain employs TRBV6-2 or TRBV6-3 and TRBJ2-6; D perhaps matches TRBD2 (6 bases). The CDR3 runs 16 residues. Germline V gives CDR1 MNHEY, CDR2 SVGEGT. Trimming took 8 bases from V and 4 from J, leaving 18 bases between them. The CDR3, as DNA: TGTGCCAGCCAAACGGGGGACGCGGAAGGGGCCAACGTCCTGACTTTC. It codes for CASQTGDAEGANVLTF.

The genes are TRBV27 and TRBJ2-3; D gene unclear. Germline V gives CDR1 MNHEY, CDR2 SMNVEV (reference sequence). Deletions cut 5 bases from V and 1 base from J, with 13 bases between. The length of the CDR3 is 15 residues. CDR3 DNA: TGTGCCAGCAGTCCTACGCCCTCCGGCACAGATACGCAGTATTTT. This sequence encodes CASSPTPSGTDTQYF.

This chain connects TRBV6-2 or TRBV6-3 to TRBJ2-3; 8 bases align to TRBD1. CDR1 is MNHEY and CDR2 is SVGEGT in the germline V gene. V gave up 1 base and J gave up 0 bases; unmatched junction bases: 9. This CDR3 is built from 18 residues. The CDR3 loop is CASSYFGQGYVSTDTQYF. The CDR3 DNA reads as TGTGCCAGCAGTTACTTTGGACAGGGTTATGTGAGCACAGATACGCAGTATTTT.

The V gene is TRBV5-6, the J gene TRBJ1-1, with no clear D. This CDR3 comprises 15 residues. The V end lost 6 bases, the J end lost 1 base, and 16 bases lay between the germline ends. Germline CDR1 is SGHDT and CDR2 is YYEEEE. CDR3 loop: CASTLGWGENTEAFF. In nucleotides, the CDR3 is TGTGCCAGCACCCTTGGTTGGGGTGAGAACACTGAAGCTTTCTTT.

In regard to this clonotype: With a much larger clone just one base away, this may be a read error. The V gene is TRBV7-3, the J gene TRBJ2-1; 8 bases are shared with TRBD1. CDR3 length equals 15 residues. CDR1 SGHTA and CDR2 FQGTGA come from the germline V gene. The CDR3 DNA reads TGTGCCAACAGCCTCGCGACAGGGGTTTACAATGAGCAGTTCTTC. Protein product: CANSLATGVYNEQFF.

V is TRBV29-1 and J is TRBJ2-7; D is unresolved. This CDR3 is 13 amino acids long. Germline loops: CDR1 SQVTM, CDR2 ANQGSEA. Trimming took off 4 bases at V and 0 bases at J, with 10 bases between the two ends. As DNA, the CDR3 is TGCAGCGTTGTGACCCTACTCTCCTACGAGCAGTACTTC. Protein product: CSVVTLLSYEQYF.

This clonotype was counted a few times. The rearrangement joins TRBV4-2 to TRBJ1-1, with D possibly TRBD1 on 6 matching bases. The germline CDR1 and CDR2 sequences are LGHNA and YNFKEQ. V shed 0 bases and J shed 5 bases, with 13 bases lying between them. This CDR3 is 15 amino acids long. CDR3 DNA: TGTGCCAGCAGCCAAGACAGGGGTCAGAGGACTGAAGCTTTCTTT. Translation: CASSQDRGQRTEAFF.

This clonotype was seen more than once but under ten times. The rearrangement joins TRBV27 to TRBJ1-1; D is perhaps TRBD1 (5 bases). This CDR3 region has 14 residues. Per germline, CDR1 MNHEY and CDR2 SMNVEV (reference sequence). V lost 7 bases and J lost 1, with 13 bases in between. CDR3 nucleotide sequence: TGTGCCAGCACCCTGGGGGGATCGAACACTGAAGCTTTCTTT. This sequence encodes CASTLGGSNTEAFF.

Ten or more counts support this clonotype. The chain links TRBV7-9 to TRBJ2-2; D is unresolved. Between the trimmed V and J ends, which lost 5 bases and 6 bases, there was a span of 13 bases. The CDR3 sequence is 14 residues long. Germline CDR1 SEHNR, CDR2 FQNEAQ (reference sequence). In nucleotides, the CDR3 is TGTGCCAGCAGCCTACAGTATGGGCCCGGGGAGCTGTTTTTT. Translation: CASSLQYGPGELFF. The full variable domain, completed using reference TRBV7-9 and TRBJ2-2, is DTGVSQNPRHKITKRGQNVTFRCDPISEHNRLYWYRQTLGQGPEFLTYFQNEAQLEKSRLLSDRFSAERPKGSFSTLEIQRTEQGDSAMYLCASSLQYGPGELFFGEGSRLTVL.

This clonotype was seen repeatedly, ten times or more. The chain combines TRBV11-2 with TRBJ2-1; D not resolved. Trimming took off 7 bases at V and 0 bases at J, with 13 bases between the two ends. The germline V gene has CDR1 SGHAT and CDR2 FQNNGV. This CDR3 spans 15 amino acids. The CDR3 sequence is CASIASSSSYNEQFF. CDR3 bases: TGTGCCAGCATTGCGAGCTCGAGCTCCTACAATGAGCAGTTCTTC.

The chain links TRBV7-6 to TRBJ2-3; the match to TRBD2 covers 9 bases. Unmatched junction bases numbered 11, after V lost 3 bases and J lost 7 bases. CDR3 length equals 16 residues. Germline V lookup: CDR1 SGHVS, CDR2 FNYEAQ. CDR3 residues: CASSFFRGGAPNTQYF. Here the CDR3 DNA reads TGTGCCAGCAGCTTCTTCCGCGGGGGGGCGCCAAATACGCAGTATTTT.

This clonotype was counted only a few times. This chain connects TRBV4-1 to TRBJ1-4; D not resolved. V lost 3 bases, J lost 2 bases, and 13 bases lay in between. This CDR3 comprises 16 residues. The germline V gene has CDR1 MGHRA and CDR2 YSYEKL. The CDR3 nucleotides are TGCGCCAGCAGCCAGCAATCAAGAGGGACTAATGAAAAACTGTTTTTT. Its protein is CASSQQSRGTNEKLFF.

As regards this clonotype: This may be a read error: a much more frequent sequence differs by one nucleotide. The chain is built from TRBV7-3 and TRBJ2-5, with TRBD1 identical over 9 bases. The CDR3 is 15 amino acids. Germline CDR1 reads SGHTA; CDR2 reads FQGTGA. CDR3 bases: TGTGCCAGCAGCTTCACAGGGGGCGCAGAAGAGACCAAGTACTTC. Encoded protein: CASSFTGGAEETKYF.

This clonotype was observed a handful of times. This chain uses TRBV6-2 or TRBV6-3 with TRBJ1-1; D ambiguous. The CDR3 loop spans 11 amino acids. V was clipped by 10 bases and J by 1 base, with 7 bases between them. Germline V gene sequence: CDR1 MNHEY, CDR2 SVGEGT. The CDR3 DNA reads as TGTGCCATTAGAAGGAACACTGAAGCTTTCTTT. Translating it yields CAIRRNTEAFF.

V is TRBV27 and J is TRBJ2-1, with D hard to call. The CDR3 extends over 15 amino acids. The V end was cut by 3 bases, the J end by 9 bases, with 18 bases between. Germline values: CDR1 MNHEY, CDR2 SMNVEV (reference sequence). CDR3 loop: CASSFGVDPEGEQFF. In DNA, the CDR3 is TGTGCCAGCAGTTTTGGGGTGGACCCCGAAGGTGAGCAGTTCTTC.

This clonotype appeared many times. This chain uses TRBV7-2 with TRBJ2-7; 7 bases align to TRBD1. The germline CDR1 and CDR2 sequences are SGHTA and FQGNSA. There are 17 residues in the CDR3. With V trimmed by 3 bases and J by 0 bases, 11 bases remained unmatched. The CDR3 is CASSFGTVELSSYEQYV. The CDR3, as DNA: TGTGCCAGCAGCTTTGGGACAGTAGAACTAAGCTCCTACGAGCAGTACGTC.

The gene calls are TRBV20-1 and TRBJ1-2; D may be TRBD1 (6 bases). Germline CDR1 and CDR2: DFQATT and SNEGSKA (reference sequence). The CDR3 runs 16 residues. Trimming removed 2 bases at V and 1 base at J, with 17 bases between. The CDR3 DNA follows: TGCAGTGCTAGACCCCCTACAGGGACCCTTAACTATGGCTACACCTTC. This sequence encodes CSARPPTGTLNYGYTF.

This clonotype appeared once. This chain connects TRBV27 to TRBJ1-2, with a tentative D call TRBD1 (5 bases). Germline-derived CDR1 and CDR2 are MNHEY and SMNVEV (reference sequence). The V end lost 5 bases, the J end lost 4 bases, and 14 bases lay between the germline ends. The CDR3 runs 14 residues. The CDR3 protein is CASSTPGLGYGYTF. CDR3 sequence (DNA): TGTGCCAGCAGTACCCCAGGGCTTGGCTATGGCTACACCTTC.

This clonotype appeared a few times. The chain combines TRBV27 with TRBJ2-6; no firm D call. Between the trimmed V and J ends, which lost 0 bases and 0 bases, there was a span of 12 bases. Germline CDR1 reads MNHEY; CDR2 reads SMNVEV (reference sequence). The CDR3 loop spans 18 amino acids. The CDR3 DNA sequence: TGTGCCAGCAGTTTATCGGGTCTCCGTTACTCTGGGGCCAACGTCCTGACTTTC. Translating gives CASSLSGLRYSGANVLTF.

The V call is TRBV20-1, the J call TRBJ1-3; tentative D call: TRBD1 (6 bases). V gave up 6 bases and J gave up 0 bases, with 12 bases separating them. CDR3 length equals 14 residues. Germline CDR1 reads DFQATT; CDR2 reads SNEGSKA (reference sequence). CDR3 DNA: TGCAGTGCACGGGACACCTACTCTGGAAACACCATATATTTT. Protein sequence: CSARDTYSGNTIYF.

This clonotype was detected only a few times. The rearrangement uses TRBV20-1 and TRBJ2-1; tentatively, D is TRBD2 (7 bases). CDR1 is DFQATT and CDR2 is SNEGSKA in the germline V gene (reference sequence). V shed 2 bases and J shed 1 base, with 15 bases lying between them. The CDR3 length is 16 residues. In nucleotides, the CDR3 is TGCAGTGCTAGAAGGGAGGGCCAGGGGTCCTACAATGAGCAGTTCTTC. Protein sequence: CSARREGQGSYNEQFF.

The CDR3 DNA reads as TGCGCCAGCAGGGAATTAGCGGGGGGGCATGGGGATGAGCAGTTCTTC. Its protein is CASRELAGGHGDEQFF. The chain combines TRBV4-1 with TRBJ2-1; 11 bases map to TRBD2. The CDR3 contains 16 residues. Trimming at V came to 6 bases and at J to 8 bases, leaving 12 bases not matched to a gene. Germline lookup yields CDR1 MGHRA and CDR2 YSYEKL.

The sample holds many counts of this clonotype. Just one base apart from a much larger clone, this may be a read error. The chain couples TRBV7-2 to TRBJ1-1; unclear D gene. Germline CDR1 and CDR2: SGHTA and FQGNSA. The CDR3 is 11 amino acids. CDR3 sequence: CASSLKTEAFF. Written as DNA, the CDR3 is TGTGCCAGCAGCTTGAAAACTGAAGCTTTCTTT.

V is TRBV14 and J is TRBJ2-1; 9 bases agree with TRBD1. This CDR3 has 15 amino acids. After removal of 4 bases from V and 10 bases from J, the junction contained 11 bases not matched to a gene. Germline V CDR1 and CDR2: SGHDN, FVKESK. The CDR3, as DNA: TGTGCCAGCAGCCCCCGGTACAGGGGGCTAGAAGAGCAGTTCTTC. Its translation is CASSPRYRGLEEQFF.